This T cell receptor beta chain was documented in a study of radiation and T cells in renal cell carcinoma. General observations from the study: Without pretreatment biopsies, baseline tumor clonotype presence was undetermined.

The time point was: blood 4 weeks post-SBRT, at nephrectomy. The sample's treatment: 15 Gy SBRT to primary tumor, nephrectomy 4 weeks later. After SBRT, blood was collected at 2 and 4 weeks, plus baseline. The tumor was a clear cell renal cell carcinoma. The count of this clone is one. What it recognizes is unknown. The table came from immunoSEQ multiplex PCR; TCRdb's copy has only in-frame clones and leaves some out. The repertoire holds 130,000 to 150,000 clones, 86% seen once, with 17% in the top ten. CDR3 size: 16 residues. The germline V and J ends were trimmed by 4 bases and 2 bases, with 15 bases remaining between them. CDR1 is MDHEN, CDR2 SYDVKM, per germline.

The chain is built from TRBV28 and TRBJ1-5; D might be TRBD1 (6 bases). The TCR sequence derives from a woman aged 50 to 65 with renal cell carcinoma. Sequencing used blood, obtained from a patient whose treatment included radiotherapy and nephrectomy. CDR3 in amino acids: CASSSISRGGNQPQHF. The CDR3 bases are TGTGCCAGCAGTTCTATAAGCAGGGGAGGCAATCAGCCCCAGCATTTT. The full variable domain, rest sourced from reference TRBV28 and TRBJ1-5, is DVKVTQSSRYLVKRTGEKVFLECVQDMDHENMFWYRQDPGLGLRLIYFSYDVKMKEKGDIPEGYSVSREKKERFSLILESASTNQTSMYLCASSSISRGGNQPQHFGDGTRLSIL.